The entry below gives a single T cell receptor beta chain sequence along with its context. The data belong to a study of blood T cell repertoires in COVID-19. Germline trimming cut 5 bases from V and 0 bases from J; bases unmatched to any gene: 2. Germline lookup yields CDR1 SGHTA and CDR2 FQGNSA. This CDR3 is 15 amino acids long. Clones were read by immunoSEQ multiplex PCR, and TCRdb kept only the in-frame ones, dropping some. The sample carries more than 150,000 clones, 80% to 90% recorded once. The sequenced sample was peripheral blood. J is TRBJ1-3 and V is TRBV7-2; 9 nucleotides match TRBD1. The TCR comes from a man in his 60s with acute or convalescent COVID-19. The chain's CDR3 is CASSQDRGSGNTIYF. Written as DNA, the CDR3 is TGTGCCAGCAGCCAGGACAGGGGCTCTGGAAACACCATATATTTT.